Below, 19 T cell receptor beta chains from the same sample are listed, as sequenced in a study of T cells in Graves' hyperthyroidism and ophthalmopathy. From RNA transcripts, TCR beta CDR3 regions were amplified. The HTBI set primed first-round TCR CDR3 RT-PCR. Each CDR3 protein gets one entry after TCRdb re-called the multiplex PCR reads with MiXCR. The sample consists of about 400,000 distinct CDR3 sequences, under 15% of them appearing once. Material: blood. The source is a woman in her twenties or thirties with Graves' hyperthyroidism.

This clonotype was detected ten times or more. The J gene is TRBJ2-5, the V gene TRBV11-2; 10 bases are a match to TRBD2. The CDR3 consists of 14 residues. Unmatched junction bases numbered 0, after V lost 2 bases and J lost 3 bases. The germline V gene has CDR1 SGHAT and CDR2 FQNNGV. CDR3 DNA sequence: TGTGCCAGCAGCTTAACTAGCGGGAAAGAGACCCAGTACTTC. Protein: CASSLTSGKETQYF.

This clonotype was picked up a small number of times. The chain has TRBV7-2 and TRBJ1-3; unclear D gene. The CDR3 is made up of 15 amino acids. Trimming stripped 3 bases from V and 0 bases from J, with 9 bases between. Germline V gene lookup returns CDR1 SGHTA and CDR2 FQGNSA. DNA for the CDR3: TGTGCCAGCAGCTTGGGCAGTCACTCTGGAAACACCATATATTTT. Protein product: CASSLGSHSGNTIYF.

This clonotype was found many times. The chain recombines TRBV24-1 with TRBJ2-2, with D uncertain. V lost 1 base and J lost 3, with 5 bases in between. The CDR3 loop spans 14 amino acids. Germline assignment: CDR1 KGHDR and CDR2 SFDVKD. The CDR3 is CATSDLSDTGELFF. Written as DNA, the CDR3 is TGTGCCACCAGTGATTTATCGGACACCGGGGAGCTGTTTTTT.

This clonotype was picked up many times. This sequence joins TRBV28 and TRBJ2-7; no firm D call. CDR3 size: 12 residues. The germline gives CDR1 MDHEN, CDR2 SYDVKM. The germline V and J ends were trimmed by 7 bases and 7 bases, with 14 bases remaining between them. The CDR3 protein is CASTMTGREQYF. The CDR3 DNA sequence: TGTGCCAGCACCATGACTGGTAGGGAGCAGTACTTC.

This chain links TRBV25-1 with TRBJ1-1, with D maybe TRBD1 (6 bases). The CDR3 covers 17 residues. V lost 1 base, J lost 5 bases, and 20 bases lay in between. The germline V gene encodes CDR1 MGHDK and CDR2 SYGVNS. CDR3 nucleotides: TGTGCCAGCAGTGAATCAACGGGGGGGCTGGTGTGGACTGAAGCTTTCTTT. Amino acid sequence: CASSESTGGLVWTEAFF. The whole variable domain, filled in from reference TRBV25-1 and TRBJ1-1, reads EADIYQTPRYLVIGTGKKITLECSQTMGHDKMYWYQQDPGMELHLIHYSYGVNSTEKGDLSSESTVSRIRTEHFPLTLESARPSHTSQYLCASSESTGGLVWTEAFFGQGTRLTVV.

This clonotype was picked up many times. This CDR3 reads CASGGQAPYEQYF. The CDR3, as DNA: TGTGCCAGCGGGGGACAGGCCCCCTACGAGCAGTACTTC. The chain employs TRBV28 and TRBJ2-7; 8 bases are a match to TRBD1. Germline CDR1 is MDHEN and CDR2 is SYDVKM. The CDR3 totals 13 residues. J gave up 2 bases and V 8 bases, and 5 bases lay outside the gene matches.

This clonotype was observed a few times. The V gene is TRBV3-1, the J gene TRBJ2-4; 8 bases align to TRBD2. CDR3 length: 18 amino acids. Germline loops: CDR1 LGHDT, CDR2 YNNKEL (reference sequence). With V trimmed by 1 base and J by 0 bases, 8 bases remained unmatched. CDR3 nucleotide sequence: TGTGCCAGCAGCCAAGTCTCAGCACTAGCGGAAGCCAAAAACATTCAGTACTTC. Translation gives CASSQVSALAEAKNIQYF.

The J gene is TRBJ2-7, the V gene TRBV28; D call uncertain. The CDR3 spans 13 residues. Between the trimmed V and J ends, which lost 3 bases and 4 bases, there was a span of 10 bases. In germline, CDR1 is MDHEN, CDR2 SYDVKM. CDR3 sequence reads: CASSFTGRYEQYF. In DNA, the CDR3 is TGTGCCAGCAGTTTTACCGGCAGGTACGAGCAGTACTTC.

This clonotype was detected only a few times. The V call is TRBV11-3, the J call TRBJ1-3; D is unclear. V was shortened by 5 bases and J by 0 bases, with 17 bases between the two germline ends. Germline V gives CDR1 SGHNT, CDR2 YENEEA. This CDR3 contains 17 residues. The CDR3 coding sequence is TGTGCCAGCAGCCTCACTTGGGGATCAAGCTCTGGAAACACCATATATTTT. Translated: CASSLTWGSSSGNTIYF.

On this clonotype: A much larger clone lies a single base off, so this may be a read error. V is TRBV6-1 and J is TRBJ2-2; TRBD1 is a possible D gene (5 bases). Trimming removed 7 bases from V and 7 bases from J, with 16 bases in between. The germline V gene has CDR1 MNHNS and CDR2 SASEGT. The CDR3 has 14 residues. CDR3 in DNA: TGTGCCAGCACCTATCGGCAGGGTCGCGGGGAGCTGTTTTTT. This encodes CASTYRQGRGELFF.

The table lists this clonotype with many counts. The chain has TRBV7-9 and TRBJ2-2; D is perhaps TRBD2 (5 bases). The CDR3 loop spans 15 amino acids. Trimming stripped 0 bases from V and 5 bases from J, with 10 bases between. Germline CDR1 and CDR2: SEHNR and FQNEAQ (reference sequence). In nucleotides, the CDR3 is TGTGCCAGCAGCTTAGCGCCCCTAGCAACCGGGGAGCTGTTTTTT. Translating gives CASSLAPLATGELFF.

This rearrangement joins TRBV5-1 to TRBJ2-3, with D tentatively TRBD2 (6 bases). The germline V gene has CDR1 SGHRS and CDR2 YFSETQ. V lost 7 bases and J lost 1, with 10 bases in between. There are 13 residues in the CDR3. In nucleotides, the CDR3 is TGCGCCAGCGGACTACAGGGCACAGATACGCAGTATTTT. Translation gives CASGLQGTDTQYF.

There are many counts of this clonotype. This chain links TRBV12-3 or TRBV12-4 with TRBJ2-7; 11 bases fit TRBD2. V trimming: 5 bases; J trimming: 2 bases; junction bases outside the gene matches: 5. The CDR3 sequence is 15 residues long. CDR3 region: CASSRTSGLPYEQYF. As DNA, the CDR3 is TGTGCCAGCAGTCGGACTAGCGGGCTACCCTACGAGCAGTACTTC.

This clonotype was counted ten times or more. The rearrangement joins TRBV18 to TRBJ2-5; 10 bases line up with TRBD1. V dropped 6 bases and J dropped 4; count of bases not matched to a gene: 11. The CDR3 extends over 16 amino acids. The germline CDR1 and CDR2 sequences are KGHSH and LQKENI. CDR3 residues: CASSLQTGTGAETQYF. CDR3 nucleotides: TGTGCCAGCTCTCTCCAGACCGGGACAGGGGCAGAGACCCAGTACTTC.

This clonotype was observed at least ten times. This rearrangement joins TRBV5-5 to TRBJ2-7; 8 bases match TRBD2. Germline V gene lookup returns CDR1 SGHKS and CDR2 YYEKEE (reference sequence). Trimming at V came to 4 bases and at J to 3 bases, leaving 3 bases not matched to a gene. This CDR3 comprises 13 residues. The CDR3: CASSGTRRYEQYF. The CDR3 DNA is TGTGCCAGCAGCGGGACTAGGCGCTACGAGCAGTACTTC.

The table lists this clonotype with a few counts. The chain couples TRBV2 to TRBJ2-2, with 9 bases identical to TRBD1. The CDR3 runs 16 residues. Germline V CDR1 and CDR2: SNHLY, FYNNEI. J lost 4 bases, V lost 4 bases, and 7 bases had no gene match. The chain's CDR3 is CASSVGQGIGTGELFF. CDR3 nucleotides: TGTGCCAGCAGTGTTGGACAGGGGATCGGCACCGGGGAGCTGTTTTTT.

This clonotype was counted only a few times. This chain joins TRBV3-1 and TRBJ1-2; possibly TRBD1 for D (6 bases). The CDR3 has 14 amino acids. Germline CDR1 and CDR2: LGHDT and YNNKEL (reference sequence). Trimming removed 5 bases at V and 8 bases at J, with 18 bases between. Here the CDR3 reads CASSGTRGAQGYTF. The CDR3, as DNA: TGTGCCAGCAGCGGTACGCGGGGGGCGCAGGGCTACACCTTC. The variable domain in full, completed from reference TRBV3-1 and TRBJ1-2, reads DTAVSQTPKYLVTQMGNDKSIKCEQNLGHDTMYWYKQDSKKFLKIMFSYNNKELIINETVPNRFSPKSPDKAHLNLHINSLELGDSAVYFCASSGTRGAQGYTFGSGTRLTVV.

This clonotype was observed many times. The gene calls are TRBV27 and TRBJ2-5, with 8 bases matching TRBD2. Germline V lookup: CDR1 MNHEY, CDR2 SMNVEV (reference sequence). The CDR3 consists of 15 residues. The ends lost 5 bases at V and 4 bases at J; junction bases unmatched: 9. This CDR3 is CASSPGTRGRETQYF. CDR3 bases: TGTGCCAGCAGTCCAGGGACTAGAGGGCGAGAGACCCAGTACTTC.

This clonotype was counted only a few times. J is TRBJ2-2 and V is TRBV5-1, with a weak D call TRBD2 (5 bases). Germline V gives CDR1 SGHRS, CDR2 YFSETQ. The CDR3 extends over 16 amino acids. V was cut by 0 bases and J by 4 bases, with 13 bases left in between. The CDR3 bases are TGCGCCAGCAGCTTGGAAGCTCGAAGCGGCACCGGGGAGCTGTTTTTT. This translates into CASSLEARSGTGELFF.